The 15 T cell receptor beta chains below all came from one sample that was sequenced in a study of cytomegalovirus exposure and HLA in healthy donors. Use of 60 Vbeta and 13 Jbeta primers characterized the PCR. Some clones are missing from TCRdb's copy, which holds only in-frame ones; the method was immunoSEQ multiplex PCR. The data show about 160,000 clones, 82% seen once. Sequencing used PBMCs. The receptors shown here come from a girl under 18 in good health and CMV-seropositive.

V and J are TRBV13 and TRBJ1-3, with TRBD1 matching over 8 bases. The CDR3 is made up of 18 amino acids. Germline V gene data show CDR1 as PRHDT and CDR2 as FYEKMQ (reference sequence). The V segment lost 2 bases and the J segment 0 bases; nucleotides outside the gene matches: 9. The CDR3 reads CASSLFRDRRPSGNTIYF. In DNA form, the CDR3 reads TGTGCCAGCAGCTTATTTCGGGACAGGCGACCCTCTGGAAACACCATATATTTT.

This rearrangement joins TRBV9 to TRBJ1-2; 10 bases match TRBD1. This CDR3 region has 16 residues. V was pared by 4 bases and J by 4 bases, with 10 bases of the junction left unmatched. CDR1 is SGDLS, CDR2 YYNGEE, per germline. The CDR3 protein is CASSSGQGGFPYGYTF. In DNA form, the CDR3 reads TGTGCCAGCAGCTCCGGACAGGGGGGATTTCCCTATGGCTACACCTTC.

This chain joins TRBV7-3 and TRBJ1-5; 8 positions match TRBD1. The length of the CDR3 is 18 residues. Looked up from germline, CDR1 is SGHTA and CDR2 is FQGTGA. The ends lost 7 bases at V and 5 bases at J; junction bases unmatched: 19. The CDR3 loop reads CASTFRLSTGDGDQPQHF. The DNA of the CDR3 is TGTGCCAGCACCTTTCGACTGTCGACAGGGGACGGGGATCAGCCCCAGCATTTT.

V usage is TRBV5-1 and J usage is TRBJ2-7, with 8 nucleotides matching TRBD2. The CDR3 spans 18 residues. The trim removed 0 bases at V and 0 bases at J, leaving 11 bases unmatched. Germline V gene lookup returns CDR1 SGHRS and CDR2 YFSETQ. This CDR3 reads CASSLARGAVRSSYEQYF. CDR3 nucleotide sequence: TGCGCCAGCAGCTTGGCGCGGGGGGCCGTCAGGAGCTCCTACGAGCAGTACTTC.

This chain links TRBV30 with TRBJ1-1; TRBD1 matches 7 bases. CDR1 and CDR2 (germline): GTSNPN, SVGIG (reference sequence). V was pared by 4 bases and J by 2 bases, with 7 bases of the junction left unmatched. This CDR3 is 14 amino acids long. CDR3 coding DNA: TGTGCCTGGACCGCCGACAGGGCCAACACTGAAGCTTTCTTT. Protein sequence: CAWTADRANTEAFF.

This chain links TRBV27 with TRBJ1-3; a possible D gene is TRBD1 (6 bases). The CDR3 runs to 15 residues. Germline lookup yields CDR1 MNHEY and CDR2 SMNVEV (reference sequence). V lost 3 bases to trimming and J lost 0 bases, with 9 bases between them. The CDR3 DNA is TGTGCCAGCAGTTTGAGGGGGAGCTCTGGAAACACCATATATTTT. It is translated as CASSLRGSSGNTIYF.

V and J are TRBV5-6 and TRBJ2-7; a possible D gene is TRBD2 (6 bases). CDR1 SGHDT and CDR2 YYEEEE come from the germline V gene. This CDR3 is built from 16 residues. V shed 4 bases and J shed 3 bases, with 20 bases lying between them. The CDR3 loop reads CASSMRGRDGYYEQYF. In nucleotides, the CDR3 is TGTGCCAGCAGCATGCGGGGTCGGGACGGCTACTACGAGCAGTACTTC. The variable domain in full, with the rest retrieved from reference TRBV5-6 and TRBJ2-7, is DAGVTQSPTHLIKTRGQQVTLRCSPKSGHDTVSWYQQALGQGPQFIFQYYEEEERQRGNFPDRFSGHQFPNYSSELNVNALLLGDSALYLCASSMRGRDGYYEQYFGPGTRLTVT.

This clone is a singleton in its sample. The genes are TRBV30 and TRBJ2-6; tentatively, D is TRBD2 (6 bases). CDR3 length: 16 amino acids. Deletions cut 8 bases from V and 2 bases from J, with 19 bases between. Germline loops: CDR1 GTSNPN, CDR2 SVGIG (reference sequence). CDR3 amino acids: CAQMRRGRAGANVLTF. The CDR3, as DNA: TGTGCCCAAATGCGGAGGGGAAGAGCTGGGGCCAACGTCCTGACTTTC.

The V call is TRBV27, the J call TRBJ2-5; D is undetermined. Per the germline V gene, CDR1 is MNHEY and CDR2 is SMNVEV (reference sequence). With 5 bases removed from V and 2 bases from J, the gap between germline ends came to 9 bases. The CDR3 is made up of 13 amino acids. CDR3 sequence (DNA): TGTGCCAGCAGTACTACTACACAAGAGACCCAGTACTTC. This codes for CASSTTTQETQYF.

The chain uses TRBV9 and TRBJ2-3, with 7 bases lining up with TRBD2. This CDR3 spans 17 amino acids. V lost 3 bases to trimming and J lost 2 bases; unmatched junction nucleotides: 12. Germline values: CDR1 SGDLS, CDR2 YYNGEE. Here the CDR3 DNA reads TGTGCCAGCAGCGCACGAGCGGCTAGCGGTTACACAGATACGCAGTATTTT. Its translation is CASSARAASGYTDTQYF.

The rearrangement uses TRBV19 and TRBJ1-4; perhaps TRBD1 as D (5 bases). Germline V lookup: CDR1 LNHDA, CDR2 SQIVND (reference sequence). Trimming shortened V by 3 bases and J by 7 bases, and 15 bases separated the two germline ends. There are 15 residues in the CDR3. Written as DNA, the CDR3 is TGTGCCAGTAGTATTCCACGGGACGGGGGTGAAAAACTGTTTTTT. As protein: CASSIPRDGGEKLFF.

The chain carries TRBV5-5 and TRBJ2-3; maybe TRBD2 (7 bases). There are 14 residues in the CDR3. Per the germline V gene, CDR1 is SGHKS and CDR2 is YYEKEE (reference sequence). V lost 4 bases and J 5 bases, leaving 14 bases between the germline ends. This chain's CDR3 is CASSQEGGGDTQYF. The CDR3 DNA sequence: TGTGCCAGCAGCCAAGAAGGGGGGGGAGATACGCAGTATTTT.

The chain employs TRBV11-3 and TRBJ2-2; TRBD2 is a possible D gene (7 bases). CDR1 is SGHNT and CDR2 is YENEEA in the germline V gene. Trimming removed 2 bases from V and 4 bases from J, with 14 bases in between. The CDR3 length is 16 residues. The DNA of the CDR3 is TGTGCCAGCAGCTTATCGTGGGGGGGCGTCACCGGGGAGCTGTTTTTT. Protein sequence: CASSLSWGGVTGELFF.

This clone was counted between two and nine times. The rearrangement uses TRBV4-1 and TRBJ1-4; TRBD1 might be the D (6 bases). The length of the CDR3 is 15 residues. V dropped 2 bases and J dropped 7 bases, with 14 bases sitting between them. Per the germline V gene, CDR1 is MGHRA and CDR2 is YSYEKL. CDR3 nucleotides: TGCGCCAGCAGCCAACCCTGGGGGGGGCGTGAAAAACTGTTTTTT. Protein sequence: CASSQPWGGREKLFF.

This chain uses TRBV14 with TRBJ1-4; D remains unclear. Germline assignment: CDR1 SGHDN and CDR2 FVKESK. Trimming shortened V by 1 base and J by 11 bases, and 14 bases separated the two germline ends. There are 14 residues in the CDR3. CDR3 in amino acids: CASSQAKVKRKLFF. DNA for the CDR3: TGTGCCAGCAGCCAAGCCAAGGTTAAGAGGAAACTGTTTTTT.